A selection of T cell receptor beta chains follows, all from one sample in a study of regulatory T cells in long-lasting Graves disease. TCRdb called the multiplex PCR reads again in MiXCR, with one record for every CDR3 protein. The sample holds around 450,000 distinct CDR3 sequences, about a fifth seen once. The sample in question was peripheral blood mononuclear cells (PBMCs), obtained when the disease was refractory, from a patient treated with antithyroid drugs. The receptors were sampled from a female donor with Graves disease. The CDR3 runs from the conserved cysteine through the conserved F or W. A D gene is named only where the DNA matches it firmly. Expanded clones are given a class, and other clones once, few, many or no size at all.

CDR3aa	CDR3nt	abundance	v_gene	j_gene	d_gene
CASSSWASLEAFF	TGTGCCAGCAGTTCGTGGGCCTCCCTTGAAGCTTTCTTT	many	TRBV6-5	TRBJ1-1	NA
CASSAGPSSLRDSYNSPLHF	TGTGCCAGCAGTGCGGGACCCTCTTCCTTGAGGGACTCCTATAATTCACCCCTCCACTTT	NA	TRBV2	TRBJ1-6	NA
CATRGDRDYEQYF	TGTGCCACCAGGGGGGACAGGGACTACGAGCAGTACTTC	NA	TRBV15	TRBJ2-7	TRBD1
CASVGGNEKLFF	TGTGCCAGTGTTGGAGGTAATGAAAAACTGTTTTTT	many	TRBV6-1	TRBJ1-4	NA
CASSAGQPYEQYF	TGTGCCAGCAGTGCGGGACAGCCGTACGAGCAGTACTTC	many	TRBV6-1	TRBJ2-7	TRBD1
CASASGTELTEAFF	TGTGCCAGCGCCTCCGGGACAGAGCTCACTGAAGCTTTCTTT	NA	TRBV5-4	TRBJ1-1	TRBD1
CSARPPGAGSYGQYF	TGCAGTGCTAGACCCCCTGGAGCGGGAAGCTACGGGCAGTACTTC	NA	TRBV20-1	TRBJ2-7	TRBD2
CASSYFFPGTHYYEQYF	TGTGCCAGCAGTTACTTTTTCCCCGGGACACACTACTACGAGCAGTACTTC	NA	TRBV6-9	TRBJ2-7	NA
CASSYSSDRGLRGTQYF	TGTGCCAGCAGTTACTCTTCGGATCGGGGGCTCCGAGGGACCCAGTACTTC	NA	TRBV6-2/TRBV6-3	TRBJ2-5	NA
CASSLEAAYEQYF	TGTGCCAGCAGCTTAGAGGCAGCCTACGAGCAGTACTTC	many	TRBV7-6	TRBJ2-7	NA
CSVRPSETQYF	TGCAGCGTCCGCCCTTCAGAGACCCAGTACTTC	NA	TRBV29-1	TRBJ2-5	NA
CASGPGQGGPEAFF	TGTGCCAGCGGACCCGGACAGGGAGGTCCTGAAGCTTTCTTT	many	TRBV2	TRBJ1-1	TRBD1
CASSPPWGKETQYF	TGTGCCAGCAGTCCGCCCTGGGGAAAAGAGACCCAGTACTTC	NA	TRBV28	TRBJ2-5	NA
CASRQAGGPETQYF	TGTGCCAGCAGGCAAGCGGGAGGGCCAGAGACCCAGTACTTC	many	TRBV12-3/TRBV12-4	TRBJ2-5	TRBD2
CASSPQGQRDEQYF	TGTGCCAGCTCACCTCAAGGACAGAGGGACGAGCAGTACTTC	few	TRBV18	TRBJ2-7	NA
CASSPWGASSYNSPLHF	TGTGCCAGCAGTCCCTGGGGGGCGAGCTCCTATAATTCACCCCTCCACTTT	many	TRBV28	TRBJ1-6	NA
CASSYGVQSSESNYGYTF	TGTGCCAGCAGTTACGGAGTTCAGAGCTCGGAATCTAACTATGGCTACACCTTC	NA	TRBV6-2/TRBV6-3	TRBJ1-2	NA
CASSSPDRGAYEQYF	TGTGCCAGCAGCTCCCCGGACAGGGGAGCCTACGAGCAGTACTTC	many	TRBV7-9	TRBJ2-7	TRBD1
CASSLESFNEKLFF	TGTGCCAGCAGCTTGGAGTCCTTTAATGAAAAACTGTTTTTT	many	TRBV5-6	TRBJ1-4	NA
CASSPSPGLAGEGDEQYF	TGTGCCAGCAGCCCGTCTCCGGGACTAGCGGGAGAGGGGGACGAGCAGTACTTC	NA	TRBV7-9	TRBJ2-7	TRBD2
CSARVTLNTEAFF	TGCAGTGCTAGGGTTACATTGAACACTGAAGCTTTCTTT	many	TRBV20-1	TRBJ1-1	NA
CSARDASQLNQPQHF	TGCAGTGCTAGAGATGCATCGCAGTTAAATCAGCCCCAGCATTTT	NA	TRBV20-1	TRBJ1-5	NA
CRPLMNTEAFF	TGCAGGCCGCTTATGAACACTGAGGCTTTCTTT	NA	TRBV20-1	TRBJ1-1	NA
CASRIGGEPNSPLHF	TGTGCCAGTAGGATCGGGGGGGAGCCTAATTCACCCCTCCACTTT	NA	TRBV19	TRBJ1-6	NA
CAISDTSEGAGELFF	TGTGCCATCAGTGATACATCCGAAGGGGCCGGGGAGCTGTTTTTT	NA	TRBV10-3	TRBJ2-2	NA
CASSYGRSGTNVLTF	TGTGCCAGCAGTTACGGCCGCTCTGGGACCAACGTCCTGACTTTC	once	TRBV6-5	TRBJ2-6	NA
CASSEGTGEGGYTF	TGTGCCAGCAGTGAAGGGACAGGGGAGGGGGGCTACACCTTC	many	TRBV2	TRBJ1-2	TRBD1
CSARVDRAQETQYF	TGCAGTGCTAGAGTGGACAGGGCCCAAGAGACCCAGTACTTC	few	TRBV20-1	TRBJ2-5	TRBD1
CASSGRYSNQPQHF	TGTGCCAGCAGCGGAAGGTATAGCAATCAGCCCCAGCATTTT	NA	TRBV9	TRBJ1-5	NA
CASSSSPRGLTEAFF	TGTGCCAGCAGTTCCAGCCCCAGGGGACTTACTGAAGCTTTCTTT	many	TRBV28	TRBJ1-1	NA
CASSLLGGPEAFF	TGTGCCAGCAGTTTACTAGGGGGCCCTGAAGCTTTCTTT	many	TRBV27	TRBJ1-1	TRBD1
CASSYTGLYYEQYF	TGTGCCAGCAGTTACACGGGACTCTACTACGAGCAGTACTTC	many	TRBV6-2/TRBV6-3	TRBJ2-7	NA
CASSPNSFRGRWVVEQFF	TGTGCCAGCAGCCCCAATTCATTCAGGGGACGGTGGGTAGTTGAGCAGTTCTTC	NA	TRBV13	TRBJ2-1	NA
CATSGTDLYEQYF	TGTGCCACTAGCGGGACGGATCTCTACGAGCAGTACTTC	NA	TRBV10-3	TRBJ2-7	TRBD2
CASSQWGTEAFF	TGCGCCAGCAGCCAGTGGGGGACTGAAGCTTTCTTT	NA	TRBV4-1	TRBJ1-1	NA
CATSDLRQGETQYF	TGTGCCACCAGTGATTTAAGGCAGGGTGAGACCCAGTACTTC	many	TRBV24-1	TRBJ2-5	NA
CASSLGIAGDQETQYF	TGTGCCAGCAGCTTAGGAATAGCGGGTGATCAAGAGACCCAGTACTTC	many	TRBV11-1	TRBJ2-5	TRBD2
CASSYPTSGTSTDTQYF	TGTGCCAGCAGTTACCCCACTAGCGGCACTAGCACAGATACGCAGTATTTT	few	TRBV6-9	TRBJ2-3	TRBD2
CSVGGGYGYTF	TGCAGCGTTGGTGGAGGGTATGGCTACACCTTC	many	TRBV29-1	TRBJ1-2	NA
CASSEVGVQPQHF	TGTGCCAGCAGTGAAGTAGGGGTTCAGCCCCAGCATTTT	many	TRBV6-1	TRBJ1-5	NA
CASSSPPGTNTGELFF	TGTGCCAGCAGCTCCCCCCCCGGGACGAACACCGGGGAGCTGTTTTTT	few	TRBV7-9	TRBJ2-2	NA
CAIMRTEGNTIYF	TGTGCCATCATGCGGACAGAGGGAAACACCATATATTTT	few	TRBV10-3	TRBJ1-3	NA
CASSVEGYNSPLHF	TGTGCCAGCAGCGTGGAGGGATATAATTCACCCCTCCACTTT	few	TRBV9	TRBJ1-6	NA